A selection of T cell receptor beta chains follows, all from one sample in a study of blood T cell repertoires in COVID-19. Method: immunoSEQ multiplex PCR; TCRdb's copy keeps in-frame clones and lacks some. The sample lists approximately 220,000 clones, roughly four fifths occurring once. Sequenced sample: PBMCs or T cells enriched from blood (not recorded which). The receptors were gathered from a woman in her forties or fifties who had been exposed to COVID-19. Both conserved end residues are part of each CDR3.

cdr3_aa	j_call	v_call	cdr3_length
CASSLGQGREKLFF	TRBJ1-4	TRBV6-5	14
CACVSLGTTITGELFF	TRBJ2-2	TRBV30	16
CASSSPRDTEAFF	TRBJ1-1	TRBV21-1	13
CASSLGTMGQPQHF	TRBJ1-5	TRBV18	14
CASSEDRLRKGNQPQHF	TRBJ1-5	TRBV6-1	17
CASSLQGTGDYTF	TRBJ1-2	TRBV5-1	13
CASSYSLTGELFF	TRBJ2-2	TRBV5-1	13
CASSVRGGGHTEAFF	TRBJ1-1	TRBV9	15
CSAIRRTEAFF	TRBJ1-1	TRBV20-1	11
CAWTSENTEAFF	TRBJ1-1	TRBV30	12
CAISEITGGAFF	TRBJ1-1	TRBV10-3	12
CASSERSVYGYTF	TRBJ1-2	TRBV2	13
CASKDRARSTDTQYF	TRBJ2-3	TRBV19	15
CASTTTRGTEAFF	TRBJ1-1	TRBV6-5	13
CSASPLGQGFYGYTF	TRBJ1-2	TRBV20-1	15
CASSFRGRVDEQFF	TRBJ2-1	TRBV28	14
CASSTSGALHTGELFF	TRBJ2-2	TRBV19	16
CASSGTGRFNQPQHF	TRBJ1-5	TRBV7-2	15
CASGLLTGQGNTEAFF	TRBJ1-1	TRBV12-5	16
CAISESRGATFF	TRBJ2-1	TRBV10-3	12
CASSELGGLGYEQYF	TRBJ2-7	TRBV25-1	15
CASSPVEGAGRGNTIYF	TRBJ1-3	TRBV5-6	17
CASSIGQVSNYGYTF	TRBJ1-2	TRBV19	15
CAWSAGTGGQPQHF	TRBJ1-5	TRBV30	14
CASSEGARGEKLFF	TRBJ1-4	TRBV4-1	14
CASSPDRGEGNTIYF	TRBJ1-3	TRBV5-1	15
CASSVRSGPYEQYF	TRBJ2-7	TRBV27	14
CASSWTERGGRETQYF	TRBJ2-5	TRBV7-2	16
CASSVGLVGLTDTQYF	TRBJ2-3	TRBV9	16
CASSQDRNLGELFF	TRBJ2-2	TRBV4-3	14
CAWSISTGGGTDTQYF	TRBJ2-3	TRBV30	16
CATLDWYSGNTIYF	TRBJ1-3	TRBV19	14
CASSRKRVTELEQYF	TRBJ2-7	TRBV18	15
CASSVAGWTEAFF	TRBJ1-1	TRBV9	13
CASSVGGTNTEAFF	TRBJ1-1	TRBV9	14
CASSRTGPLAEAFF	TRBJ1-1	TRBV5-1	14
CASSIAQGAYEQYF	TRBJ2-7	TRBV19	14
CASHRDTAAGYTF	TRBJ1-2	TRBV19	13
CASSPRTGSMTEAFF	TRBJ1-1	TRBV19	15
CAISDKPLFNNEQFF	TRBJ2-1	TRBV10-3	15
CASSQQGTAGNTIYF	TRBJ1-3	TRBV18	15
CASSLNTFSSYNEQFF	TRBJ2-1	TRBV28	16
CAWSWVSGGASGELFF	TRBJ2-2	TRBV30	16
CASSQAGGRPDTQYF	TRBJ2-3	TRBV4-1	15
CASSYSRVGNTEAFF	TRBJ1-1	TRBV6-2/TRBV6-3	15
CSVEGWQTYGYTF	TRBJ1-2	TRBV29-1	13
CASGLADTGELFF	TRBJ2-2	TRBV25-1	13
CASLSGGNYGYTF	TRBJ1-2	TRBV2	13
CASSVGVDYGYTF	TRBJ1-2	TRBV9	13
CASSRERGKITDTQYF	TRBJ2-3	TRBV5-4	16